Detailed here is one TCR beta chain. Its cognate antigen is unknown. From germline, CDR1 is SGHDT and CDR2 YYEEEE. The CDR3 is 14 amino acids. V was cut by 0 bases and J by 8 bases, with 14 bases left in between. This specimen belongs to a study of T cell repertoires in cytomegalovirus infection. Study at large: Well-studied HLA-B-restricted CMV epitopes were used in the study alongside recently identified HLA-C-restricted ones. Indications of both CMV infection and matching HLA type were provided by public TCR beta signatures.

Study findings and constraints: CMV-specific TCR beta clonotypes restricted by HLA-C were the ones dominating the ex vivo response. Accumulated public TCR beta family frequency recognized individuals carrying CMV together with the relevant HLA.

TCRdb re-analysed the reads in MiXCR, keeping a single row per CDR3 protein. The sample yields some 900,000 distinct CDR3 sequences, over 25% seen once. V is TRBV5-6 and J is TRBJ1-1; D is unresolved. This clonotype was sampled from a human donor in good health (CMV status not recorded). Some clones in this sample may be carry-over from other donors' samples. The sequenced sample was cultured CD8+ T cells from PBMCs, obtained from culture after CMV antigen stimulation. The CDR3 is CASSLGAWASEAFF. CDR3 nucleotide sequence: TGTGCCAGCAGCTTGGGGGCCTGGGCTAGCGAAGCTTTCTTT.